These 5 T cell receptor beta chains came from one sample sequenced in a study of blood T cell repertoires in COVID-19. Some clones are missing from TCRdb's copy, which holds only in-frame ones; the method was immunoSEQ multiplex PCR. The sample records about 200,000 clones, 80% to 85% being singletons. Input material: PBMCs or T cells enriched from blood (not recorded which). The source is a man aged 35 to 55 who had recovered from COVID-19.

This clone was counted a few times. The rearrangement links TRBV24-1 to TRBJ1-1, with D maybe TRBD1 (6 bases). Looked up from germline, CDR1 is KGHDR and CDR2 is SFDVKD. The ends were cut back, 6 bases at V and 4 bases at J, with 11 bases in the middle. The CDR3 sequence is 13 residues long. The CDR3 nucleotides read TGTGCCACCAGTTACAGGGAAGGCACTGAAGCTTTCTTT. Translation: CATSYREGTEAFF.

The chain combines TRBV10-3 with TRBJ2-2; D gene unclear. The length of the CDR3 is 11 residues. Germline loops: CDR1 ENHRY, CDR2 SYGVKD. V gave up 2 bases and J gave up 7 bases, with 2 bases separating them. CDR3 nucleotide sequence: TGTGCCATCAGTGAGCGCGGGGAGCTGTTTTTT. It specifies CAISERGELFF.

This clone appeared a few times. This chain joins TRBV7-2 and TRBJ1-2, with 7 bases matching TRBD1. Trimming cost V 5 bases and J 4 bases; bases outside gene matches: 13. The CDR3 loop spans 16 amino acids. The germline CDR1 and CDR2 sequences are SGHTA and FQGNSA. Here the CDR3 DNA reads TGTGCCAGCAGCCCCCTCGGGACAGCGAGTTTCTATGGCTACACCTTC. Protein sequence: CASSPLGTASFYGYTF.

The gene calls are TRBV14 and TRBJ2-7; 7 positions agree with TRBD1. Germline V CDR1 and CDR2: SGHDN, FVKESK. V was clipped by 1 base and J by 0 bases; unmatched bases: 3. The length of the CDR3 is 15 residues. The CDR3 region is CASSQVGQYSYEQYF. CDR3 DNA: TGTGCCAGCAGCCAAGTGGGACAGTACTCCTACGAGCAGTACTTC.

This clone was detected only a few times. This sample includes further DNA sequences coding for the same CDR3. V is TRBV18 and J is TRBJ2-7; 7 bases match TRBD1. V lost 3 bases, J lost 0 bases, and 2 bases stayed unmatched. The CDR3 contains 14 residues. Germline CDR1 and CDR2: KGHSH and LQKENI. CDR3 nucleotides: TGTGCCAGCTCACCGGACAGGAGCTCCTACGAGCAGTACTTC. This sequence encodes CASSPDRSSYEQYF.